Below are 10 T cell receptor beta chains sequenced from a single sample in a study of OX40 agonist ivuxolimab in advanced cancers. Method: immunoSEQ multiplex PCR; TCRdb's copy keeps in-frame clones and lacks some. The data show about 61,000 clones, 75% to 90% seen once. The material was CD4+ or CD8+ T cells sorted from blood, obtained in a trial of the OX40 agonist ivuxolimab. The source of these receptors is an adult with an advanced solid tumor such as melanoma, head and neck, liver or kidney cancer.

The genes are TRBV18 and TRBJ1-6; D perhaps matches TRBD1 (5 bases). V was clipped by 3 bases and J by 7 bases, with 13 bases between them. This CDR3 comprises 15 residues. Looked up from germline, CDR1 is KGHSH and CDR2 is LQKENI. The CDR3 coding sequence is TGTGCCAGCTCACCGTCGGGGCGGCAGAATTCACCCCTCCACTTT. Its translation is CASSPSGRQNSPLHF. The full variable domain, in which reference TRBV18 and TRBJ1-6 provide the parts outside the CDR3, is NAGVMQNPRHLVRRRGQEARLRCSPMKGHSHVYWYRQLPEEGLKFMVYLQKENIIDESGMPKERFSAEFPKEGPSILRIQQVVRGDSAAYFCASSPSGRQNSPLHFGNGTRLTVT.

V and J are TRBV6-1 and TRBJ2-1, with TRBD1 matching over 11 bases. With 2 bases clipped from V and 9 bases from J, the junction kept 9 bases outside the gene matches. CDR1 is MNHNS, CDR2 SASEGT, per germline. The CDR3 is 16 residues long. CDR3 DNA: TGTGCCAGCAGTGAATGGACAGGGGGCGCCCAGGGTGAGCAGTTCTTC. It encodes CASSEWTGGAQGEQFF.

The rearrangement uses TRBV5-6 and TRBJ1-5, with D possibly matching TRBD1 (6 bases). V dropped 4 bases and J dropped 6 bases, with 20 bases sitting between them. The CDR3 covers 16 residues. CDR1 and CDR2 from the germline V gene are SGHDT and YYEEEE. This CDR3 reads CASSPWMSPGVQPQHF. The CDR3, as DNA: TGTGCCAGCAGCCCTTGGATGTCCCCAGGGGTTCAGCCCCAGCATTTT.

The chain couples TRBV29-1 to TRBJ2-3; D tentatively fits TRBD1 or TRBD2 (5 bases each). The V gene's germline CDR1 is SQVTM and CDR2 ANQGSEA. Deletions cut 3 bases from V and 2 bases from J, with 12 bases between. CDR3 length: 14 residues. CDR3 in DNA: TGCAGCGTTGACTTCAGGGAGTACACAGATACGCAGTATTTT. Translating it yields CSVDFREYTDTQYF.

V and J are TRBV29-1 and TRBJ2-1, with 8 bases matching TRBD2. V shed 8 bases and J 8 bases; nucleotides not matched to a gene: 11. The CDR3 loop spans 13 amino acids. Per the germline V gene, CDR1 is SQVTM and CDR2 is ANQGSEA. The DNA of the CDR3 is TGCAGCTCCCCGGGGGGGTTGAGGTATGAGCAGTTCTTC. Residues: CSSPGGLRYEQFF.

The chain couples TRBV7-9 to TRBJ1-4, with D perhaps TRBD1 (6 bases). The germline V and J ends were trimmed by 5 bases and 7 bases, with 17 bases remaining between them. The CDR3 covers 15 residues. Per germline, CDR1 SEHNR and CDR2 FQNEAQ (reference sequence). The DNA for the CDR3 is TGTGCCAGCAGCGCCCCACAGGGAGATGTTGAAAAACTGTTTTTT. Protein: CASSAPQGDVEKLFF. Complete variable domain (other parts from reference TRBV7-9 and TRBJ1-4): DTGVSQNPRHKITKRGQNVTFRCDPISEHNRLYWYRQTLGQGPEFLTYFQNEAQLEKSRLLSDRFSAERPKGSFSTLEIQRTEQGDSAMYLCASSAPQGDVEKLFFGSGTQLSVL.

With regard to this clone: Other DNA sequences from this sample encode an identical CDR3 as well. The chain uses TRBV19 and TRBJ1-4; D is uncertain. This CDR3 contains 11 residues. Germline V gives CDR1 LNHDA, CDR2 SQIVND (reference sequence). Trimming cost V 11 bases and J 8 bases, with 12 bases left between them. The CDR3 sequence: CAGKGYEKLFF. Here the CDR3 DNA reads TGTGCCGGGAAGGGTTACGAAAAACTGTTTTTT.

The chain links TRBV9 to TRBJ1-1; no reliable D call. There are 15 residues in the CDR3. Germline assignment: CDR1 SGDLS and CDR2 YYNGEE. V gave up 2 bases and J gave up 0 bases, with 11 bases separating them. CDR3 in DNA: TGTGCCAGCAGCGTCTCAGGCAGCATGAACACTGAAGCTTTCTTT. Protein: CASSVSGSMNTEAFF.

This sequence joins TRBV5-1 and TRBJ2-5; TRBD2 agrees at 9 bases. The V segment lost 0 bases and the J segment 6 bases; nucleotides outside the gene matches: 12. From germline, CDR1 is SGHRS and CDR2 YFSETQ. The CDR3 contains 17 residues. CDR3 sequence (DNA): TGCGCCAGCAGCTTGGCCAGGGGCGGGGGGGCTCCAAAGACCCAGTACTTC. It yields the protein CASSLARGGGAPKTQYF.

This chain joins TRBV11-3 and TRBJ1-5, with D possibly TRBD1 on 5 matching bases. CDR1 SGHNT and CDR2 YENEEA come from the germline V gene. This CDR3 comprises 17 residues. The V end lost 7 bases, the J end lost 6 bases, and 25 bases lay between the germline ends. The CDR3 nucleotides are TGTGCCAGCACCATTTGGGGCGGCCTAGCGGTCGCTCAGCCCCAGCATTTT. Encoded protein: CASTIWGGLAVAQPQHF.